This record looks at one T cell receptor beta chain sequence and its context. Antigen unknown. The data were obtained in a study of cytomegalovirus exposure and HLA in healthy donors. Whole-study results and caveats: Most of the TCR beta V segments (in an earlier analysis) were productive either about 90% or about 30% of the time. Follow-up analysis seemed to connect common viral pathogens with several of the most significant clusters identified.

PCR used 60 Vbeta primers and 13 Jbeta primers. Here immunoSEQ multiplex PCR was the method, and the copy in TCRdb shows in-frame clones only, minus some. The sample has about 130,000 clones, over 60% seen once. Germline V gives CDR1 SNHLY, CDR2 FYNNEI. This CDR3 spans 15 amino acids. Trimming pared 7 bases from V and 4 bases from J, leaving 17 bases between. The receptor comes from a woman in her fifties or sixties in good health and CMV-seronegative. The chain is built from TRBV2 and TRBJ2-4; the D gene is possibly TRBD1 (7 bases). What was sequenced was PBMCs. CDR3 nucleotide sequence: TGTGCCAGCATGAGGCAGGGGGGATTAAAAAACATTCAGTACTTC. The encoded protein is CASMRQGGLKNIQYF.